A single T cell receptor (beta chain) is shown here with its context. Its antigen is as yet unknown. The CDR3 is 14 amino acids. V was pared by 3 bases and J by 9 bases, with 3 bases of the junction left unmatched. The germline gives CDR1 SGHVS, CDR2 FNYEAQ. MiXCR, run by TCRdb on the RACE reads, gives a single entry per CDR3 protein. The sample includes a few hundred thousand distinct CDR3 sequences, more than 5% of them seen just once. The data derive from a study of human T cells and chemical hapten exposure. Looking at the study overall: It was small differences in pooled library volume that mainly caused per-sample TCR yields to vary. Study-wide results and limits: There were significantly more large CDR3 similarity clusters among expanded TCRs than among controls.

Indicated time point: patch test 2, 6 weeks after DPC sensitization. Documented treatment: therapeutic diphenylcyclopropenone sensitization with weekly scalp DPC. This TCR came from a woman aged 18-29 years with alopecia areata. Some clones in this sample may be carry-over from other donors' samples. V is TRBV7-6 and J is TRBJ2-3, with 13 positions matching TRBD2. This sample comprised whole blood, obtained in connection with sensitization to the hapten diphenylcyclopropenone (DPC). The CDR3: CASSFTSGGETQYF. The CDR3 DNA sequence: TGTGCCAGCAGCTTTACTAGCGGGGGGGAGACGCAGTATTTT. The entire variable domain, with the rest obtained from reference TRBV7-6 and TRBJ2-3, is as follows: GAGVSQSPRYKVTKRGQDVALRCDPISGHVSLYWYRQALGQGPEFLTYFNYEAQQDKSGLPNDRFSAERPEGSISTLTIQRTEQRDSAMYRCASSFTSGGETQYFGPGTRLTVL.